The 12 T cell receptor beta chains reported below all come from one sample, sequenced in a study of cytomegalovirus exposure and HLA in healthy donors. Researchers ran the PCR with 60 Vbeta and 13 Jbeta primers. TCRdb's copy holds only in-frame clones and misses some; the assay was immunoSEQ multiplex PCR. The repertoire holds 90,000 to 100,000 clones, with around 70% as singletons. Sequencing was done on a sample of PBMCs. The receptors originated from a female donor in good health and CMV-seronegative.

This clone appeared a few times. The rearrangement links TRBV11-2 to TRBJ2-1; the D is unclear. The CDR3 is made up of 14 amino acids. Trimming cost V 2 bases and J 1 base, with 6 bases left between them. Per germline, CDR1 SGHAT and CDR2 FQNNGV. CDR3 nucleotides: TGTGCCAGCAGCTTACGCGTTTCCTACAATGAGCAGTTCTTC. Translating gives CASSLRVSYNEQFF.

This sequence joins TRBV5-4 and TRBJ1-5; D might be TRBD1 (5 bases). The ends were cut back, 1 base at V and 8 bases at J, with 10 bases in the middle. The germline CDR1 and CDR2 sequences are SGHNT and YYREEE (reference sequence). This CDR3 has 13 amino acids. Written as DNA, the CDR3 is TGTGCCAGCAGCTTGTCCGGGGGTGAGCCCCAGCATTTT. This encodes CASSLSGGEPQHF.

J is TRBJ2-5 and V is TRBV6-1, with D unresolved. The CDR3 has 12 amino acids. Per the germline V gene, CDR1 is MNHNS and CDR2 is SASEGT. Trimming stripped 3 bases from V and 5 bases from J, with 7 bases between. This CDR3 reads CASSDFSETQYF. The CDR3 coding sequence is TGTGCCAGCAGTGACTTTTCGGAGACCCAGTACTTC.

V is TRBV5-6 and J is TRBJ1-2, with unresolved D. V was clipped by 6 bases and J by 4 bases, with 10 bases between them. The germline gives CDR1 SGHDT, CDR2 YYEEEE. The CDR3 loop spans 12 amino acids. DNA for the CDR3: TGTGCCAGCACAGAATCCTCCTATGGCTACACCTTC. This sequence encodes CASTESSYGYTF.

This chain uses TRBV18 with TRBJ2-3; D is perhaps TRBD2 (6 bases). There are 16 residues in the CDR3. Germline assignment: CDR1 KGHSH and CDR2 LQKENI. The V end was cut by 0 bases, the J end by 1 base, with 11 bases between. Written as DNA, the CDR3 is TGTGCCAGCTCACCACCGTCCATAGCGGGCACAGATACGCAGTATTTT. It yields the protein CASSPPSIAGTDTQYF.

J is TRBJ1-1 and V is TRBV10-2; 8 nucleotides line up with TRBD1. The CDR3 runs 14 residues. The germline V gene encodes CDR1 WSHSY and CDR2 SAAADI. Trimming took 5 bases from V and 0 from J; bases not matched to a gene: 2. CDR3 amino acids: CASSNRGMNTEAFF. CDR3 DNA sequence: TGCGCCAGCAGTAACAGGGGGATGAACACTGAAGCTTTCTTT.

The chain is built from TRBV28 and TRBJ2-1; TRBD1 aligns across 12 bases. Germline V gives CDR1 MDHEN, CDR2 SYDVKM. The V gene end was trimmed by 6 bases and the J gene end by 4 bases; junction bases not matched to a gene: 4. The CDR3 sequence is 15 residues long. The DNA for the CDR3 is TGTGCCAGCAGGCCGGGACAGGGGGCATACAATGAGCAGTTCTTC. It translates to CASRPGQGAYNEQFF.

The chain links TRBV4-1 to TRBJ1-2; 7 bases match TRBD1. The CDR3 sequence is 13 residues long. The V segment lost 4 bases and the J segment 4 bases; nucleotides outside the gene matches: 3. Germline CDR1 MGHRA, CDR2 YSYEKL. CDR3 amino acids: CASSRDRVYGYTF. DNA of the CDR3: TGCGCCAGCAGCCGAGACAGGGTCTATGGCTACACCTTC.

The V and J genes are TRBV28 and TRBJ2-7; 10 bases line up with TRBD1. V shed 5 bases, J shed 4 bases, and the junction held 8 bases outside the gene matches. There are 15 residues in the CDR3. The V gene's germline CDR1 is MDHEN and CDR2 SYDVKM. CDR3 region: CASSRPGTGVYEQYF. The CDR3 nucleotides read TGTGCCAGCAGTCGTCCCGGGACAGGGGTTTACGAGCAGTACTTC.

J is TRBJ2-7 and V is TRBV15; 9 bases align to TRBD2. Germline CDR1 and CDR2: LNHNV and YYDKDF (reference sequence). After removal of 0 bases from V and 4 bases from J, the junction contained 4 bases not matched to a gene. This CDR3 has 15 residues. CDR3: CATSRDLTSGYEQYF. The DNA for the CDR3 is TGTGCCACCAGCAGAGATTTGACTAGCGGATACGAGCAGTACTTC.

In this sample, this clone turned up a few times. V and J are TRBV6-5 and TRBJ1-2; D not resolved. This CDR3 has 13 amino acids. Germline V CDR1 and CDR2: MNHEY, SVGAGI. Trimming cost V 7 bases and J 5 bases, with 14 bases left between them. The DNA of the CDR3 is TGTGCCAGCACTGCGGGGAGTAGTTATGGCTACACCTTC. It is translated as CASTAGSSYGYTF.

The chain recombines TRBV19 with TRBJ2-7; 9 positions agree with TRBD2. The CDR3 totals 14 residues. The germline V gene encodes CDR1 LNHDA and CDR2 SQIVND (reference sequence). Unmatched junction bases numbered 3, after V lost 4 bases and J lost 2 bases. The CDR3 DNA reads as TGTGCCAGTAGTACGACTAGCGGAACCTACGAGCAGTACTTC. Translated, it gives CASSTTSGTYEQYF. The entire variable domain, with the rest obtained from reference TRBV19 and TRBJ2-7, is as follows: DGGITQSPKYLFRKEGQNVTLSCEQNLNHDAMYWYRQDPGQGLRLIYYSQIVNDFQKGDIAEGYSVSREKKESFPLTVTSAQKNPTAFYLCASSTTSGTYEQYFGPGTRLTVT.